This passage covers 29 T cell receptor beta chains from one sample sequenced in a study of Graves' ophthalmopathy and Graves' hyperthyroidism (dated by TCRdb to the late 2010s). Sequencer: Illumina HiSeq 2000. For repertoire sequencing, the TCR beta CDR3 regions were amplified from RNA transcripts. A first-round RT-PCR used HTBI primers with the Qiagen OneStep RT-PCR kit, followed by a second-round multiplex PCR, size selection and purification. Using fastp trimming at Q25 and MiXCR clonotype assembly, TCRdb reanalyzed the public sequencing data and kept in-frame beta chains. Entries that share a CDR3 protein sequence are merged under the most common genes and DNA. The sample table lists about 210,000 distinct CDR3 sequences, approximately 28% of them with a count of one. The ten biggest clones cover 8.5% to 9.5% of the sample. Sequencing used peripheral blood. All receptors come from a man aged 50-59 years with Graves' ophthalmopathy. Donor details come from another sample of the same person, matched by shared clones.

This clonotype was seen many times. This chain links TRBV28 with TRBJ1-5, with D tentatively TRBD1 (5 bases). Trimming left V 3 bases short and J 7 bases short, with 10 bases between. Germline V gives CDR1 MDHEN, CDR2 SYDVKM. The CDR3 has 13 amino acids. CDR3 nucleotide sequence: TGTGCCAGCAGTTTTCCGTACAGGCAGCCCCAGCATTTT. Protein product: CASSFPYRQPQHF.

The chain's CDR3 is CASISGPTYEQYF. DNA for the CDR3: TGTGCCAGCATTTCCGGGCCAACCTACGAGCAGTACTTC. The chain uses TRBV6-5 and TRBJ2-7, with no clear D. Trimming removed 7 bases at V and 2 bases at J, with 12 bases between. Germline V lookup: CDR1 MNHEY, CDR2 SVGAGI. This CDR3 contains 13 residues.

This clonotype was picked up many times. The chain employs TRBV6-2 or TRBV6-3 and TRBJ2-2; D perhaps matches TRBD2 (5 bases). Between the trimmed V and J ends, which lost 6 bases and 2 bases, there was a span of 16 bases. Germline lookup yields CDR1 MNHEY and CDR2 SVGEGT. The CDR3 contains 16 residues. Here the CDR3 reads CASRRGPVLNTGELFF. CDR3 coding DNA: TGTGCCAGCAGGAGAGGGCCGGTCCTTAACACCGGGGAGCTGTTTTTT.

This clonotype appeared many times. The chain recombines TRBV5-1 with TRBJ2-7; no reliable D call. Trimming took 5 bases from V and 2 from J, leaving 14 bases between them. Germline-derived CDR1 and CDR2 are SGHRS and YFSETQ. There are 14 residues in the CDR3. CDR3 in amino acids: CASRPGRGAYEQYF. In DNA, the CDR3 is TGCGCCAGCAGACCCGGACGTGGAGCCTACGAGCAGTACTTC.

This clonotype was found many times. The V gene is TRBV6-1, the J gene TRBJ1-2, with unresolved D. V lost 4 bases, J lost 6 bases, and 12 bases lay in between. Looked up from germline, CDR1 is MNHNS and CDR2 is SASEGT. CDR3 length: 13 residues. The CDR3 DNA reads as TGTGCCAGCAGTGGTAATAGGGTTGATGGCTACACCTTC. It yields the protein CASSGNRVDGYTF.

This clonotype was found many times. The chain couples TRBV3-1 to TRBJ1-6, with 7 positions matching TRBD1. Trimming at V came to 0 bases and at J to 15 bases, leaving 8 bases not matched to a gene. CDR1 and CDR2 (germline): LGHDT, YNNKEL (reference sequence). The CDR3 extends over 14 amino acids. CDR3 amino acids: CASSQDGQVEHLHF. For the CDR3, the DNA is TGTGCCAGCAGCCAAGATGGACAGGTCGAGCACCTCCACTTT.

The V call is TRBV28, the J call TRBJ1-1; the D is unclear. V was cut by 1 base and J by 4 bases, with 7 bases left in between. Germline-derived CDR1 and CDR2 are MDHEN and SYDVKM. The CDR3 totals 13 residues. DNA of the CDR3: TGTGCCAGCAGTTTATCAGGCGGCACTGAAGCTTTCTTT. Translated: CASSLSGGTEAFF.

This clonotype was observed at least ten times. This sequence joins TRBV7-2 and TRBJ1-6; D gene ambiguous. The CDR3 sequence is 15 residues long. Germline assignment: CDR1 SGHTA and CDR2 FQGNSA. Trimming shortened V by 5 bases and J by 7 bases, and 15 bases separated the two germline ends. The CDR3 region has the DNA TGTGCCAGCAGCACATCGGACGGGAAAAATTCACCCCTCCACTTT. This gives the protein CASSTSDGKNSPLHF.

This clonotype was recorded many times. DNA of the CDR3: TGTGCCAGCAGCTTAGCGGGAGGATCCGAGCAGTACTTC. This translates into CASSLAGGSEQYF. The chain combines TRBV7-9 with TRBJ2-7; possible D gene TRBD2, 6 bases. Germline V gives CDR1 SEHNR, CDR2 FQNEAQ (reference sequence). This CDR3 is 13 amino acids long. V shed 0 bases and J shed 6 bases, with 9 bases lying between them.

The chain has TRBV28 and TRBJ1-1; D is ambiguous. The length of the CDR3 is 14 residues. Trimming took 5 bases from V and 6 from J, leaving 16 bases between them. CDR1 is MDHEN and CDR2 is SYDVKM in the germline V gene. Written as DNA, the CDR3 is TGTGCCAGCAGTCCCTCTCCCGCGAAGCCTGAAGCTTTCTTT. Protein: CASSPSPAKPEAFF.

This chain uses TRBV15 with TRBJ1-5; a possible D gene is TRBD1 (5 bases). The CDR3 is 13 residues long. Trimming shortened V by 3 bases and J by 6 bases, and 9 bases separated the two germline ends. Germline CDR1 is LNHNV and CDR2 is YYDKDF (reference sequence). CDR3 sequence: CATSSGTSQPQHF. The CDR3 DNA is TGTGCCACCAGCAGCGGGACTTCTCAGCCCCAGCATTTT.

The CDR3 protein is CASSKKGAVTEAFF. The CDR3 coding sequence is TGTGCCAGCAGTAAGAAGGGGGCGGTCACTGAAGCTTTCTTT. V gene TRBV6-1 combines with J gene TRBJ1-1; 7 bases are a match to TRBD1. The CDR3 loop spans 14 amino acids. Germline CDR1 is MNHNS and CDR2 is SASEGT. Germline trimming cut 5 bases from V and 4 bases from J; bases unmatched to any gene: 7.

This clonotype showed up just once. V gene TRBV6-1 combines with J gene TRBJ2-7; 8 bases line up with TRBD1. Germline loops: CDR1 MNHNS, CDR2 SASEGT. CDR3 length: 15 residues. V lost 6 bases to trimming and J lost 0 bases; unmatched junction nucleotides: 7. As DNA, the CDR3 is TGTGCCAGCAGGATGGGGCAGGGGGCCTCCTACGAGCAGTACTTC. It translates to CASRMGQGASYEQYF.

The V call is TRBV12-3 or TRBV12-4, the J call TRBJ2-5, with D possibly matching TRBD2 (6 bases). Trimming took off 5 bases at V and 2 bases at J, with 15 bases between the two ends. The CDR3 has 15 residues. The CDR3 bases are TGTGCCAGCAGTCAACGGGGGACTTCGCAAGAGACCCAGTACTTC. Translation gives CASSQRGTSQETQYF.

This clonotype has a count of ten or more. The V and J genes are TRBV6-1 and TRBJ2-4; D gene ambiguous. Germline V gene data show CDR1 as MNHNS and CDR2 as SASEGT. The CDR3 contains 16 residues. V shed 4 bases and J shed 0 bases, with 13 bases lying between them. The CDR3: CASSVGPGLAKNIQYF. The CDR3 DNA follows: TGTGCCAGCAGTGTGGGCCCTGGGCTAGCCAAAAACATTCAGTACTTC.

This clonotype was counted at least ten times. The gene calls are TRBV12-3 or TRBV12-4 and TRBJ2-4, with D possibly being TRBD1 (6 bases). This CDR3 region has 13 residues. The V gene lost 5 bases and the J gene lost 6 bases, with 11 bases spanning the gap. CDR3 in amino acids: CASSGGGGNIQYF. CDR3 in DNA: TGTGCCAGCAGTGGGGGCGGTGGAAACATTCAGTACTTC.

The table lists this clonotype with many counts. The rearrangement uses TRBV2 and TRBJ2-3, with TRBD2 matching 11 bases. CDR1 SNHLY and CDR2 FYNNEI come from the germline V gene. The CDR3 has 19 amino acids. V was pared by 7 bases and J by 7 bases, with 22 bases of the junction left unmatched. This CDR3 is CASNAPGMGLAEPKNTQYF. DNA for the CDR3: TGTGCCAGCAATGCACCGGGCATGGGACTAGCGGAGCCCAAGAATACGCAGTATTTT. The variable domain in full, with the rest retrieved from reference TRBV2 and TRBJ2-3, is EPEVTQTPSHQVTQMGQEVILRCVPISNHLYFYWYRQILGQKVEFLVSFYNNEISEKSEIFDDQFSVERPDGSNFTLKIRSTKLEDSAMYFCASNAPGMGLAEPKNTQYFGPGTRLTVL.

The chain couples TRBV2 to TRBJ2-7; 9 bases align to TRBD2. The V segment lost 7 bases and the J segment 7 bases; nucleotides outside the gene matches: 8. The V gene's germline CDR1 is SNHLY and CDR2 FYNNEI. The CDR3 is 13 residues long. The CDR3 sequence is CASKAGGIREQYF. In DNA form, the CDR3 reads TGTGCCAGCAAAGCGGGAGGCATAAGAGAGCAGTACTTC. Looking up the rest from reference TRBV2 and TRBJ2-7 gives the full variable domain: EPEVTQTPSHQVTQMGQEVILRCVPISNHLYFYWYRQILGQKVEFLVSFYNNEISEKSEIFDDQFSVERPDGSNFTLKIRSTKLEDSAMYFCASKAGGIREQYFGPGTRLTVT.

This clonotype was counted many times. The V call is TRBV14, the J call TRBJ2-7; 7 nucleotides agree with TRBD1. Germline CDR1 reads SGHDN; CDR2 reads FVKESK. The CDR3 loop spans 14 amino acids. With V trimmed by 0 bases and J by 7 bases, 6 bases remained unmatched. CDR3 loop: CASSQEGGWREQYF. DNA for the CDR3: TGTGCCAGCAGCCAAGAAGGGGGCTGGCGGGAGCAGTACTTC.

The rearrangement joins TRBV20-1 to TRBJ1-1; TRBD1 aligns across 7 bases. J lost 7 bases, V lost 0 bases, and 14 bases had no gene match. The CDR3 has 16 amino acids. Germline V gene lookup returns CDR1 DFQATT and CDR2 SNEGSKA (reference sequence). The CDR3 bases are TGCAGTGCTAGAGATCGAGGGTTGGGACAGCCCCTTGAAGCTTTCTTT. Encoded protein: CSARDRGLGQPLEAFF.

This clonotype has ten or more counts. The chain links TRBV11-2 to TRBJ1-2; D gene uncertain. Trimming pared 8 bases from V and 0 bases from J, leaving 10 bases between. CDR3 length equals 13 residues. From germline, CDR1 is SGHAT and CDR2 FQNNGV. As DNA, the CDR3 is TGTGCCAGCGGCGAAAGGACTAACTATGGCTACACCTTC. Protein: CASGERTNYGYTF.

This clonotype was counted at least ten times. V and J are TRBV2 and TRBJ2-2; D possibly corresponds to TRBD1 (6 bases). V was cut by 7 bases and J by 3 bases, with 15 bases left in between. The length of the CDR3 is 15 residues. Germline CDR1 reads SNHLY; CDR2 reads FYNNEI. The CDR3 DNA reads TGTGCCAGCAAGGGTGGGACAAAACACACCGGGGAGCTGTTTTTT. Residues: CASKGGTKHTGELFF.

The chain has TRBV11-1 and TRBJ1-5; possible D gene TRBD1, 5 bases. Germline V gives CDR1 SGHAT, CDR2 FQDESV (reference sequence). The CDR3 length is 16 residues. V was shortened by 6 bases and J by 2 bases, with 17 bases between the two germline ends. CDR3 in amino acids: CASSESVWGGNQPQHF. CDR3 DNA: TGTGCCAGCAGTGAATCTGTGTGGGGCGGCAATCAGCCCCAGCATTTT.

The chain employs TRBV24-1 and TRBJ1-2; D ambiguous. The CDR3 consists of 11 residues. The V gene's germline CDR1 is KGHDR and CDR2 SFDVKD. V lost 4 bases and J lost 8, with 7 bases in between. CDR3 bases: TGTGCCACCAGTGACAGGTACGGCTACACCTTC. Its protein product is CATSDRYGYTF.

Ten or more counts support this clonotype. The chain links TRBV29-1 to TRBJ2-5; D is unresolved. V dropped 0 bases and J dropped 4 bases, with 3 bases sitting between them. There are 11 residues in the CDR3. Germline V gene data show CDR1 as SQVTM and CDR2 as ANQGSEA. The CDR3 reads CSVEDLETQYF. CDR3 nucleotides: TGCAGCGTTGAAGATTTAGAGACCCAGTACTTC.

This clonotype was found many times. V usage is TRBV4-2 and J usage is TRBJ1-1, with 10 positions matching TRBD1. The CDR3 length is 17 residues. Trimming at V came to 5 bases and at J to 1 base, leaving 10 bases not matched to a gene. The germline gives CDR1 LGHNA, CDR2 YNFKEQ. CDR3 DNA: TGTGCCAGCAGCGTCCGGACAGGGGGGTCGGGGAACACTGAAGCTTTCTTT. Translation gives CASSVRTGGSGNTEAFF.

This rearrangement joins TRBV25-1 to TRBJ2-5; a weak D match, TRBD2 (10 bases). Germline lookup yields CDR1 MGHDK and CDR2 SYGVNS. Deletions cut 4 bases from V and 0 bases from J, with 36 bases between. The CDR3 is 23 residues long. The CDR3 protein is CASSAITGGRGSGGPRYQETQYF. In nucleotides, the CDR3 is TGTGCCAGCAGTGCCATTACAGGGGGCCGGGGTAGCGGGGGGCCCAGGTACCAAGAGACCCAGTACTTC. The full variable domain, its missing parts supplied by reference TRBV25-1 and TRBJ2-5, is EADIYQTPRYLVIGTGKKITLECSQTMGHDKMYWYQQDPGMELHLIHYSYGVNSTEKGDLSSESTVSRIRTEHFPLTLESARPSHTSQYLCASSAITGGRGSGGPRYQETQYFGPGTRLLVL.

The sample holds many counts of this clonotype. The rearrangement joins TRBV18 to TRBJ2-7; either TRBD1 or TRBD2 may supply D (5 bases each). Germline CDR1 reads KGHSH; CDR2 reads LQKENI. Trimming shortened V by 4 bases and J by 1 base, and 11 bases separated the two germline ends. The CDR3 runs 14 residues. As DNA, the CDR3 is TGTGCCAGCTCACTCGGGACCGTTTCCTACGAGCAGTACTTC. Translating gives CASSLGTVSYEQYF.

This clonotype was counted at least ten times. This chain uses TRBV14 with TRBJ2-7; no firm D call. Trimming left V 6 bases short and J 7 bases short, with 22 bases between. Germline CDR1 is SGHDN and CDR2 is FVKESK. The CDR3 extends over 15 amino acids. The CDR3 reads CASSQSQSSGWEQYF. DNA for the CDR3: TGTGCCAGCAGTCAATCTCAAAGTTCGGGTTGGGAGCAGTACTTC.